Described below is a single TCR beta chain sequence and its context. The antigen is not known. The CDR3 has 14 amino acids. V lost 5 bases, J lost 0 bases, and 9 bases lay in between. Germline V gives CDR1 SGHTA, CDR2 FQGNSA. These data come from a study of blood T cells in healthy people across ages. Study outcomes and limitations: Long-lived donors had more naive CD4+ cells and higher diversity than aged donors.

A sample-barcoded 5' primer and a J-beta primer mix were used in a second PCR of roughly 7 to 12 cycles. With 12 random nucleotides, a template-switch adaptor tagged each individual cDNA molecule. Via MiXCR, TCRdb re-called the 5' RACE reads, giving one row per CDR3 protein. The data show around 600,000 distinct CDR3 sequences, with 47% seen just once and just under 25% held by the top ten. Investigators took about 9.1 milliliters of peripheral blood from every donor. Every sample had a minimum of 6 million PBMCs isolated. The clonotype was recovered from a man older than 75 in good health. The J gene is TRBJ2-3, the V gene TRBV7-2; D is possibly TRBD1 or TRBD2 (5 bases each). Sequenced: blood. CDR3 loop: CASSRDLSTDTQYF. In DNA, the CDR3 is TGTGCCAGCAGCCGGGACCTTAGCACAGATACGCAGTATTTT.